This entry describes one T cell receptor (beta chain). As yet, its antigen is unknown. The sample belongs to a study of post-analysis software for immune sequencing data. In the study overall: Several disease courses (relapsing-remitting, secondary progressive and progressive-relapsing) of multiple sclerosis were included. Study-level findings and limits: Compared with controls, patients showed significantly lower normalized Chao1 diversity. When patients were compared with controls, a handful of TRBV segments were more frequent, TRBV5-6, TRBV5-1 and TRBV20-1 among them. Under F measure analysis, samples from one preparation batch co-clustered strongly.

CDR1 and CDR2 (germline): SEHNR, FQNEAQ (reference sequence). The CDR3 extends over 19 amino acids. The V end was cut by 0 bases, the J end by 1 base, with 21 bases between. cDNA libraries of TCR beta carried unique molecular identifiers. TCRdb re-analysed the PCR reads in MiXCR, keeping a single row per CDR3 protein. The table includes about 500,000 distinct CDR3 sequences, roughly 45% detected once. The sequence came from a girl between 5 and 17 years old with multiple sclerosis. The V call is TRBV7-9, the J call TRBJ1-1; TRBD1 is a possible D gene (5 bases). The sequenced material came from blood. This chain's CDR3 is CASSLAGGGRGGWNTEAFF. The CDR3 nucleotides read TGTGCCAGCAGCTTAGCTGGGGGGGGACGAGGAGGTTGGAACACTGAAGCTTTCTTT.